This T cell receptor (beta chain) was captured in a study of diagnostic markers for celiac disease (dated by TCRdb to 2018 to 2020). From the cysteine through the phenylalanine, the CDR3 covers 15 amino acids. Only the protein is on record. Looking up the germline V gene yields CDR1 KGHSH and CDR2 LQKENI. About this clonotype itself: Its binding antigen is unknown.

Sequencing was performed on an Illumina MiSeq. The reads went through TCRdb reprocessing, and each CDR3 protein sequence gets one entry with no DNA. This sample's records show about 2,000 distinct CDR3 sequences. Of the sample, 17% is held by the ten largest clones. The rearranged segments are TRBV18 and TRBJ1-2; the D gene TCRdb calls, TRBD1, cannot be checked with no DNA. Sequencing used either unsorted cells or a sorted T cell fraction (not recorded which). The sequence derives from a human donor. This table probably holds off-target reads from a library built for another chain. The CDR3 loop reads CASSSDRGPLYGYTF.